A single sample is the source of the 15 T cell receptor beta chains below, sequenced in a study of cytomegalovirus exposure and HLA in healthy donors (dated by TCRdb to about 2017). The library came from the immunoSEQ multiplex PCR assay. The multiplex PCR relied on a mix of 60 forward primers for TCR Vbeta segments and 13 reverse primers for TCR Jbeta segments. Drawn from immuneACCESS, this table holds only the in-frame rearrangements with V and J called that TCRdb kept. Clones are partly lost; checked studies trace under half to an unresolved V gene and leave the rest unexplained. For this sample the table gives some 90,000 clones, of which roughly 71% were detected only once. Clones ranked in the top ten supply approximately 2.9% of the sample. Sequencing input: PBMCs. These receptors all stem from a man between 50 and 59 years old in good health and CMV-seronegative.

V and J are TRBV5-1 and TRBJ2-7; 8 bases line up with TRBD2. Per the germline V gene, CDR1 is SGHRS and CDR2 is YFSETQ. Germline trimming cut 3 bases from V and 0 bases from J; bases unmatched to any gene: 5. The CDR3 consists of 15 residues. The CDR3 sequence is CASSWGSGSSYEQYV. The DNA of the CDR3 is TGCGCCAGCAGCTGGGGGAGCGGGAGCTCCTACGAGCAGTACGTC.

The V and J genes are TRBV5-1 and TRBJ2-7; 8 bases map to TRBD2. V trimming: 1 base; J trimming: 1 base; junction bases outside the gene matches: 10. The CDR3 has 17 residues. Germline values: CDR1 SGHRS, CDR2 YFSETQ. The DNA of the CDR3 is TGCGCCAGCAGCTTGTTGGCGGGGGGCGCCTCGTCCTACGAGCAGTACTTC. This translates into CASSLLAGGASSYEQYF.

The rearrangement joins TRBV15 to TRBJ2-5, with D perhaps TRBD1 (6 bases). Germline lookup yields CDR1 LNHNV and CDR2 YYDKDF (reference sequence). The CDR3 sequence is 15 residues long. The ends were cut back, 3 bases at V and 3 bases at J, with 14 bases in the middle. CDR3 sequence reads: CATSSGWGLKETQYF. The CDR3 DNA follows: TGTGCCACCAGCAGCGGCTGGGGGCTTAAAGAGACCCAGTACTTC.

The chain is built from TRBV6-1 and TRBJ2-7; D is perhaps TRBD1 (6 bases). The CDR3 totals 12 residues. Germline V gives CDR1 MNHNS, CDR2 SASEGT. Trimming took 10 bases from V and 3 from J, leaving 13 bases between them. The CDR3 reads CATNGQLYEQYV. CDR3 DNA sequence: TGTGCCACCAACGGACAGCTCTACGAGCAGTACGTC.

This clone was recorded a few times. The rearrangement joins TRBV9 to TRBJ2-3; 9 bases are a match to TRBD2. This CDR3 spans 15 amino acids. CDR1 and CDR2 (germline): SGDLS, YYNGEE. Trimming removed 6 bases from V and 5 bases from J; junction bases left unmatched: 10. CDR3 protein: CASTIGPAGGDTQYF. The CDR3 nucleotides read TGTGCCAGCACCATAGGGCCAGCGGGGGGAGATACGCAGTATTTT. Based on the CDR3 plus reference TRBV9 and TRBJ2-3, the full variable domain is DSGVTQTPKHLITATGQRVTLRCSPRSGDLSVYWYQQSLDQGLQFLIQYYNGEERAKGNILERFSAQQFPDLHSELNLSSLELGDSALYFCASTIGPAGGDTQYFGPGTRLTVL.

This clone has a handful of counts. The chain combines TRBV10-3 with TRBJ2-4; 9 positions match TRBD2. The V gene's germline CDR1 is ENHRY and CDR2 SYGVKD. V shed 6 bases and J 8 bases; nucleotides not matched to a gene: 11. This CDR3 is 15 amino acids long. CDR3 nucleotides: TGTGCCATCAGCCCTTATGGTAGCGGGAGAGACATTCAGTACTTC. Protein sequence: CAISPYGSGRDIQYF.

V and J are TRBV4-3 and TRBJ2-2; 7 bases match TRBD2. This CDR3 is 16 amino acids long. The germline gives CDR1 LGHNA, CDR2 YSLEER. The V segment lost 4 bases and the J segment 0 bases; nucleotides outside the gene matches: 5. Written as DNA, the CDR3 is TGCGCCAGCAGCCCATACGGGAGGACGAACACCGGGGAGCTGTTTTTT. Its protein is CASSPYGRTNTGELFF.

The V gene is TRBV7-3, the J gene TRBJ2-5; 7 bases agree with TRBD2. The CDR3 covers 14 residues. From germline, CDR1 is SGHTA and CDR2 FQGTGA. V trimming: 2 bases; J trimming: 5 bases; junction bases outside the gene matches: 5. The CDR3 region is CASSLGGGRETQYF. The CDR3, as DNA: TGTGCCAGCAGCTTAGGGGGAGGGCGGGAGACCCAGTACTTC.

This CDR3 is CASSQVLGVRNSPLHF. For the CDR3, the DNA is TGCGCCAGCAGCCAAGTTCTGGGAGTTCGGAATTCACCCCTCCACTTT. V usage is TRBV4-3 and J usage is TRBJ1-6; D call uncertain. CDR1 is LGHNA, CDR2 YSLEER, per germline. The CDR3 is 16 residues long. Between the trimmed V and J ends, which lost 1 base and 7 bases, there was a span of 14 bases.

The genes are TRBV7-3 and TRBJ1-1; D remains ambiguous. V lost 5 bases and J lost 8, with 12 bases in between. The CDR3 loop spans 12 amino acids. Germline assignment: CDR1 SGHTA and CDR2 FQGTGA. For the CDR3, the DNA is TGTGCCAGCAGCCGACACCCGGGGGAAGCTTTCTTT. It specifies CASSRHPGEAFF.

This clone was observed a handful of times. The chain links TRBV6-1 to TRBJ1-4; no firm D call. This CDR3 is built from 13 residues. V was trimmed by 5 bases and J by 6 bases, leaving 10 bases between them. The germline CDR1 and CDR2 sequences are MNHNS and SASEGT. The CDR3 is CASSTTGYEKLFF. CDR3 sequence (DNA): TGTGCCAGCAGTACAACGGGGTATGAAAAACTGTTTTTT.

V usage is TRBV4-1 and J usage is TRBJ2-2; D may be TRBD2 (7 bases). CDR1 is MGHRA, CDR2 YSYEKL, per germline. There are 19 residues in the CDR3. V lost 0 bases and J lost 2, with 19 bases in between. CDR3 region: CASSQDRAGGRSNTGELFF. In nucleotides, the CDR3 is TGCGCCAGCAGCCAAGATCGAGCCGGGGGGCGGAGTAACACCGGGGAGCTGTTTTTT.

The sample holds one count of this clone. The V and J genes are TRBV5-8 and TRBJ2-1; 10 bases match TRBD2. Germline V gene lookup returns CDR1 SGHTS and CDR2 YDEGEE. The trim removed 2 bases at V and 3 bases at J, leaving 2 bases unmatched. This CDR3 comprises 15 residues. The CDR3 is CASSLPSGGYNEQFF. CDR3 nucleotides: TGTGCCAGCAGCTTACCTAGCGGGGGCTACAATGAGCAGTTCTTC. The variable domain in full, with the rest retrieved from reference TRBV5-8 and TRBJ2-1, is EAGVTQSPTHLIKTRGQQATLRCSPISGHTSVYWYQQALGLGLQFLLWYDEGEERNRGNFPPRFSGRQFPNYSSELNVNALELEDSALYLCASSLPSGGYNEQFFGPGTRLTVL.

V gene TRBV2 combines with J gene TRBJ1-2; TRBD1 matches 8 bases. Trimming removed 6 bases from V and 0 bases from J; junction bases left unmatched: 9. The germline gives CDR1 SNHLY, CDR2 FYNNEI. CDR3 length: 16 residues. Written as DNA, the CDR3 is TGTGCCAGCAGCCCCGGGACAGGCGTCGCTAACTATGGCTACACCTTC. The encoded protein is CASSPGTGVANYGYTF. The full variable domain, completed using reference TRBV2 and TRBJ1-2, is EPEVTQTPSHQVTQMGQEVILRCVPISNHLYFYWYRQILGQKVEFLVSFYNNEISEKSEIFDDQFSVERPDGSNFTLKIRSTKLEDSAMYFCASSPGTGVANYGYTFGSGTRLTVV.

This clone was observed a few times. For the CDR3, the DNA is TGTGCCAGCTCAACGACTAGCGGGGGTGTTTACAATGAGCAGTTCTTC. Residues: CASSTTSGGVYNEQFF. This rearrangement joins TRBV18 to TRBJ2-1, with 12 bases fitting TRBD2. CDR3 size: 16 residues. Germline values: CDR1 KGHSH, CDR2 LQKENI. After removal of 5 bases from V and 4 bases from J, the junction contained 6 bases not matched to a gene.